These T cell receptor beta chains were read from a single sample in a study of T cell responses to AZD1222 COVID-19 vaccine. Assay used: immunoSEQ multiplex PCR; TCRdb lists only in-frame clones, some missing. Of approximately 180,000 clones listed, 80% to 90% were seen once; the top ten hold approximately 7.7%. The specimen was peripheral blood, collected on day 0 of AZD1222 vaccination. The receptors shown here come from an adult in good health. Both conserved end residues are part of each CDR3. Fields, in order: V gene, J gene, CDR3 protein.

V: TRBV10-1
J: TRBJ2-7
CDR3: CASSDPDRAGEQYF

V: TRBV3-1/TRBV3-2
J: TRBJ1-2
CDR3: CASRLAEQNYGYTF

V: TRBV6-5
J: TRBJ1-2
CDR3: CASSQQGWGGYTF

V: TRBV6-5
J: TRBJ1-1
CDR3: CASSYGAGHSEAFF

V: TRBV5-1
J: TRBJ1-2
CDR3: CASKNAYGNLGGYTF

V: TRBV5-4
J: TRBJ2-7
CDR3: CASSAGGQVTLPF

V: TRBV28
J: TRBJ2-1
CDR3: CASSPPGQGYNEQFF

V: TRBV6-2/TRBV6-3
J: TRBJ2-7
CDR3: CASSLEGESSYEQYF

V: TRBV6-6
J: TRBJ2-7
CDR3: CASSYKEGPYEQYF

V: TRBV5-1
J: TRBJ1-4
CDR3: CASSPTVDRPLLFF

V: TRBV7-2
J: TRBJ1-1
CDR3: CASSFPGMNTEAFF

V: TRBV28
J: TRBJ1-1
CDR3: CASSPLMWGTGAFF

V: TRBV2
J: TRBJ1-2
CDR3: CASSWDYGYTF

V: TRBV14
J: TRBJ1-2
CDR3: CASSDNRGPGHGYTF

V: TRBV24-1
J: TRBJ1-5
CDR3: CATGTGTNQPQHF

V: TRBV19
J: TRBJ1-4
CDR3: CASRVRTASEKLFF

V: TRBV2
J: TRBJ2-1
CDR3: CASSVGGGQFF

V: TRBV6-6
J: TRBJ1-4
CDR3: CASSYVAPRDEKLFF

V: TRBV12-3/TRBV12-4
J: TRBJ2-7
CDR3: CASSLAETAQYF

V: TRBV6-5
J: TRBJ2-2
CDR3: CASSSYRGANTGELFF

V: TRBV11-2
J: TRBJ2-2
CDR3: CASSPRVAGELSGELFF

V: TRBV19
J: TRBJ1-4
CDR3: CASSLTDEKLFF

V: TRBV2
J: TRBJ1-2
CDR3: CASVRGELNYGYTF

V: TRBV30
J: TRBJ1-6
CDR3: CAWSQLTGGDSPLHF

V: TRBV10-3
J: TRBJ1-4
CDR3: CAISSGTRELEKLFF

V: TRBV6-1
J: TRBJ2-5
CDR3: CASSPRGETQYF

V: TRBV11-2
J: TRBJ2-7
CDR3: CASSLALRDRGTYEQYF

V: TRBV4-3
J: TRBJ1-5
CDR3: CASSQDAVSRINQPQHF

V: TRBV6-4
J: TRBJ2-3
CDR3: CASSDGLAGGVDTQYF

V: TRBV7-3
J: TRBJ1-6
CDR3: CASSSNPGQHNSPLHF

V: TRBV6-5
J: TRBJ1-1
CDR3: CASTNPTNTEAFF

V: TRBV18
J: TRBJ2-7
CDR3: CASSTGTGGDEQYF

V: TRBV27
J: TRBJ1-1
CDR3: CASWGNTEAFF

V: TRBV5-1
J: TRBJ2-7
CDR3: CASGFTLGQAYEQYF

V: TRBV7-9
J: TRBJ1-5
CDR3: CASSRQGQGESNQPQHF

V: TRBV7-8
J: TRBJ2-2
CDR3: CASSYLTAKNTGELFF

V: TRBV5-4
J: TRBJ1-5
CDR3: CASSPRLDGGGQPQHF

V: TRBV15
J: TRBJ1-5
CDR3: CATSRENSNQPQHF

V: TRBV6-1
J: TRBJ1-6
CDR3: CASSEAGQGASPLHF

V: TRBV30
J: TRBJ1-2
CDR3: CAGTGQESYVIYGYTF

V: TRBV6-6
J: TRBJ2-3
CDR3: CASSFRDTQYF

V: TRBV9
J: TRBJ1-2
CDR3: CASSTGQTYGYTF

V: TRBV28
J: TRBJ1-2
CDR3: CASSVRGHYGYTF

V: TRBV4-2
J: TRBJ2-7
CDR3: CASSPGTSGGVYEQYF

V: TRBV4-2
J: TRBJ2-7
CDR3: CASSQSTTSVRNEQYF

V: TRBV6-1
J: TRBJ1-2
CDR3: CASSEVYGYTF

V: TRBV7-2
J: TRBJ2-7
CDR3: CASSSSVGRTAYEQYF

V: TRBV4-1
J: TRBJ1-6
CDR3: CASSQERSNSPLHF

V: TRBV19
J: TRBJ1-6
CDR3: CASSTQGARSPLHF

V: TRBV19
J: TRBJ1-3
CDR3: CASGVGNSGNTIYF

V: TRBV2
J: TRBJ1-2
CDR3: CARHGVESGPYGYTF

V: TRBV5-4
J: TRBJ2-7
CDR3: CASSLGGGGASYEQYF

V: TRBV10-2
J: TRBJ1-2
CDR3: CASSGDRGLQGTRGYTF